This note documents a single T cell receptor beta chain sequence. Measured with immunoSEQ multiplex PCR; TCRdb has only the in-frame clones, and not every one. The table records about 70,000 clones, 85% to 95% of them present only once. These data come from a study of technical replicates of blood from a handful of donors. Trimming took off 1 base at V and 6 bases at J, with 16 bases between the two ends. Germline V gene lookup returns CDR1 SGHAT and CDR2 FQNNGV. The CDR3 loop spans 15 amino acids. This TCR was sampled from a human donor in good health. Sequenced material: T cells isolated from PBMCs. The chain is built from TRBV11-2 and TRBJ2-7; D is uncertain. CDR3 nucleotides: TGTGCCAGCAGCTTAGCAGTCATCCTAGTCTCCGAGCAGTACTTC. Protein: CASSLAVILVSEQYF.